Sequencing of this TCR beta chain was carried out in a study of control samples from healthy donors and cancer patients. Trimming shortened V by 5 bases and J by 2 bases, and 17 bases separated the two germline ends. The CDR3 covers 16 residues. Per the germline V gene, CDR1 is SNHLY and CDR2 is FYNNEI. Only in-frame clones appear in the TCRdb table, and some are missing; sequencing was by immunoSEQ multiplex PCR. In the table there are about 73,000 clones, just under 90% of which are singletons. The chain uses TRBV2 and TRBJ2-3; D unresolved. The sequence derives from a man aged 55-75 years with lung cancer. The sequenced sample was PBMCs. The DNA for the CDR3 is TGTGCCAGCAGTAAGGACCGGACCTACGACACAGATACGCAGTATTTT. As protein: CASSKDRTYDTDTQYF.